This T cell receptor (beta chain) was profiled in a study of cytomegalovirus exposure and HLA in healthy donors. The ends lost 7 bases at V and 3 bases at J; junction bases unmatched: 5. CDR3 length: 13 residues. The germline V gene encodes CDR1 MNHEY and CDR2 SVGAGI. 60 Vbeta and 13 Jbeta primers were used in PCR. The repertoire was sequenced with immunoSEQ multiplex PCR; TCRdb's copy has only in-frame clones and lacks some. The table shows over 100,000 clones, with around 79% occurring only once. Whole-study findings and limits: A later analysis showed that HLA-associated TCR beta chains had undergone more clonal expansion than equally common others.

With respect to this clone: Its matching antigen is unknown.

The TCR comes from a woman in her twenties or thirties in good health and CMV-seropositive. The sample was PBMCs. The chain uses TRBV6-5 and TRBJ2-7, with 8 nucleotides matching TRBD2. The CDR3, as DNA: TGTGCCAGCACCCGGGGGGGACTCTACGAGCAGTACTTC. Protein product: CASTRGGLYEQYF.